Listed below are T cell receptor beta chains from one sample, sequenced in a study of technical replicates of blood from several donors. TCRdb's copy holds only in-frame clones and misses some; the assay was immunoSEQ multiplex PCR. The sample holds roughly 76,000 clones, about 91% seen once. Sequencing was performed on T cells isolated from PBMCs. The receptor source for this set is a human donor in good health. Some clones in this sample may be carry-over from other donors' samples. Each CDR3 is given with its conserved first and last residue. Each record gives: D gene, V gene, clone size, CDR3 length, J gene, CDR3 protein, CDR3 DNA. D genes are given only for firm matches. Some rows have no size entry. The others give once, few or many, or a class for an expanded clone.

>TRBD2|TRBV4-2|.|16|TRBJ2-7
CASSQDLAGGPSEQYF
TGTGCCAGCAGCCAAGACCTAGCGGGAGGGCCTAGCGAGCAGTACTTC
>TRBD1|TRBV4-2|.|16|TRBJ1-2
CASSHPQGAANYGYTF
TGTGCCAGCAGCCACCCTCAGGGGGCCGCTAACTATGGCTACACCTTC
>TRBD1|TRBV10-3|.|16|TRBJ1-1
CAISARDRGENTEAFF
TGTGCCATCAGTGCCCGGGACAGGGGGGAGAACACTGAAGCTTTCTTT
>TRBD2|TRBV5-1|.|15|TRBJ2-5
CASSLVGLAEETQYF
TGCGCCAGCAGCTTGGTGGGACTAGCGGAAGAGACCCAGTACTTC
>TRBD2|TRBV11-2|.|17|TRBJ2-2
CATPYPGTSGSTGELFF
TGTGCCACCCCCTACCCCGGGACTAGCGGATCCACCGGGGAGCTGTTTTTT
>TRBD2|TRBV5-4|.|12|TRBJ2-1
CASRGAYNEQFF
TGTGCCAGCCGGGGGGCCTACAATGAGCAGTTCTTC
>.|TRBV5-6|few|13|TRBJ1-5
CASSLDRRAPQHF
TGTGCCAGCAGCTTGGACAGGAGGGCTCCCCAGCATTTT
>.|TRBV5-1|.|15|TRBJ2-7
CASSRGTGSSYEQYF
TGCGCCAGCAGCCGCGGGACGGGGAGCTCCTACGAGCAGTACTTC
>.|TRBV7-9|few|17|TRBJ2-1
CASSLALASAFVDEQFF
TGTGCCAGCAGCTTAGCGTTGGCTAGCGCTTTTGTCGATGAGCAGTTCTTC
>.|TRBV7-2|few|12|TRBJ1-5
CASSFTGQPQHF
TGTGCCAGCAGCTTCACAGGTCAGCCCCAGCATTTT
>TRBD1|TRBV5-4|.|13|TRBJ1-2
CASSQVPGTGDTF
TGTGCCAGCAGCCAAGTACCCGGGACAGGTGACACCTTC
>TRBD2|TRBV7-9|.|15|TRBJ2-3
CASSLARGVTDTQYF
TGTGCCAGCAGCTTAGCGCGGGGGGTCACAGATACGCAGTATTTT
>TRBD2|TRBV30|.|14|TRBJ2-3
CAWSLAGGTDTQYF
TGTGCCTGGAGTCTGGCGGGAGGCACAGATACGCAGTATTTT
>TRBD2|TRBV6-5|.|16|TRBJ2-3
CASSLGLAGVGGTQYF
TGTGCCAGCAGTTTGGGACTAGCGGGAGTGGGAGGTACGCAGTATTTT
>.|TRBV27|.|13|TRBJ1-1
CASSLGQNTEAFF
TGTGCCAGCAGTTTAGGACAGAACACTGAAGCTTTCTTT
>.|TRBV18|.|17|TRBJ2-7
CASSPFRVSGSNYEQYF
TGTGCCAGCTCACCTTTCCGTGTGAGCGGGTCTAACTACGAGCAGTACTTC
>.|TRBV2|.|13|TRBJ1-4
CASLDRGYEKLFF
TGTGCCAGCTTGGACAGAGGGTATGAAAAACTGTTTTTT
>.|TRBV30|once|15|TRBJ2-3
CAWSVRREHTDTQYF
TGTGCCTGGAGTGTACGACGGGAACACACAGATACGCAGTATTTT
>.|TRBV20-1|once|10|TRBJ1-2
CSATLSGSIF
TGCAGTGCTACTCTTTCAGGATCGATCTTC
>.|TRBV25-1|.|15|TRBJ2-1
CASRRAGISYNEQFF
TGTGCCAGCAGAAGAGCGGGTATATCCTACAATGAGCAGTTCTTC
>.|TRBV16|.|14|TRBJ1-4
CASSQLSVVEKLFF
TGTGCCAGCAGCCAATTATCGGTCGTCGAAAAACTGTTTTTT
>TRBD1|TRBV15|.|17|TRBJ2-3
CATSRVFGTGGTDTQYF
TGTGCCACCAGCAGAGTCTTCGGGACAGGGGGGACAGATACGCAGTATTTT
>TRBD1|TRBV19|.|14|TRBJ1-1
CASRPGQGRTEAFF
TGTGCCAGTAGGCCGGGACAGGGGAGGACTGAAGCTTTCTTT
>.|TRBV5-1|.|12|TRBJ2-7
CASSPSSYEQYF
TGCGCCAGCAGCCCGAGCTCCTACGAGCAGTACTTC
>TRBD2|TRBV29-1|once|13|TRBJ2-5
CSLAGLAGETQYF
TGCAGCCTCGCGGGACTAGCGGGAGAGACCCAGTACTTC
>TRBD2|TRBV5-1|.|14|TRBJ2-5
CASSTGRDQETQYF
TGCGCCAGCAGTACCGGGAGGGACCAAGAGACCCAGTACTTC
>.|TRBV29-1|.|11|TRBJ2-7
CSVGQAYEQYF
TGCAGCGTTGGGCAGGCCTACGAGCAGTACTTC
>.|TRBV4-1|.|14|TRBJ2-2
CASSLSVFTGELFF
TGCGCCAGCAGCCTTTCTGTGTTCACCGGGGAGCTGTTTTTT
>.|TRBV9|.|15|TRBJ1-1
CASSVGGSGGTEAFF
TGTGCCAGCAGCGTAGGGGGCTCGGGAGGCACTGAAGCTTTCTTT
>TRBD2|TRBV11-2|few|15|TRBJ2-7
CASSFYGGRAYEQYF
TGTGCCAGCAGCTTTTACGGCGGGAGGGCCTATGAGCAGTACTTC
>.|TRBV19|.|13|TRBJ1-1
CASSTVSSTEAFF
TGTGCCAGTAGTACCGTAAGTAGCACTGAAGCTTTCTTT
>.|TRBV30|.|12|TRBJ2-7
CAWSPGPYEQYF
TGTGCCTGGAGCCCTGGGCCCTACGAGCAGTACTTC
>.|TRBV2|.|13|TRBJ2-3
CASSARSTDTQYF
TGTGCCAGCAGTGCCCGGAGCACAGATACGCAGTATTTT
>.|TRBV30|.|13|TRBJ2-2
CAWSGLYTGELFF
TGTGCCTGGTCCGGACTATACACCGGGGAGCTGTTTTTT
>.|TRBV5-6|.|15|TRBJ2-1
CASSLTGRDYNEQFF
TGTGCCAGCAGCTTGACAGGGAGGGACTACAATGAGCAGTTCTTC
>.|TRBV29-1|.|11|TRBJ1-1
CSVAAGAEAFF
TGCAGCGTTGCCGCGGGAGCCGAAGCTTTCTTT
>.|TRBV19|.|13|TRBJ1-1
CASSKYMNTEAFF
TGTGCCAGTAGTAAATACATGAACACTGAAGCTTTCTTT
>.|TRBV19|once|13|TRBJ1-5
CASSMRGNQPQHF
TGTGCCAGTAGTATGAGAGGGAATCAGCCCCAGCATTTT
>TRBD1|TRBV4-1|.|17|TRBJ1-4
CASRGGTGESANEKLFF
TGCGCCAGTCGGGGTGGGACAGGGGAGTCGGCTAATGAAAAACTGTTTTTT
>.|TRBV30|.|11|TRBJ2-1
CAWSGLNEQFF
TGTGCCTGGAGTGGGCTCAATGAGCAGTTCTTC
>TRBD1|TRBV7-9|.|17|TRBJ1-3
CASTKGTGVPSGNTIYF
TGTGCCAGCACCAAGGGGACAGGGGTCCCCTCTGGAAACACCATATATTTT
>.|TRBV6-1|.|15|TRBJ1-3
CASSDWDSSGNTIYF
TGTGCCAGCAGTGATTGGGACTCGAGTGGAAACACCATATATTTT
>TRBD2|TRBV6-1|.|12|TRBJ2-1
CAITLAGNEQFF
TGTGCCATTACACTAGCGGGGAATGAGCAGTTCTTC
>.|TRBV9|.|16|TRBJ2-7
CASSVGLAGSSYEQYF
TGTGCCAGCAGCGTAGGTCTCGCGGGATCCTCCTACGAGCAGTACTTC
>TRBD2|TRBV28|.|14|TRBJ2-7
CASTPAGGSYEQYF
TGTGCCAGCACTCCCGCGGGGGGCAGCTACGAGCAGTACTTC
>TRBD2|TRBV9|.|17|TRBJ2-1
CASSVGGPSGAYNEQFF
TGTGCCAGCAGCGTAGGAGGACCTAGCGGAGCCTACAATGAGCAGTTCTTC
>TRBD1|TRBV28|.|17|TRBJ1-5
CASSVTGGKVSNQPQHF
TGTGCCAGCAGTGTGACAGGGGGCAAGGTCAGCAATCAGCCCCAGCATTTT
>TRBD2|TRBV28|.|16|TRBJ2-1
CASRNPGLAGASEQFF
TGTGCCAGCAGGAATCCCGGGCTAGCGGGAGCTAGTGAGCAGTTCTTC
>TRBD1|TRBV29-1|.|13|TRBJ1-1
CSVGQGVLTEAFF
TGCAGCGTTGGACAGGGGGTTCTTACTGAAGCTTTCTTT
>.|TRBV21-1|.|20|TRBJ1-1
CASSKGRGPVSRKMNTEAFF
TGTGCCAGCAGCAAAGGCAGGGGCCCTGTGTCAAGAAAAATGAACACTGAAGCTTTCTTT
>TRBD1|TRBV6-5|.|14|TRBJ1-6
CASRRGRHNSPLHF
TGTGCCAGCCGCAGGGGGCGACATAATTCACCCCTCCACTTT
>.|TRBV9|.|14|TRBJ1-2
CASSANTGIYGYTF
TGTGCCAGCAGCGCTAATACAGGGATTTATGGCTACACCTTC